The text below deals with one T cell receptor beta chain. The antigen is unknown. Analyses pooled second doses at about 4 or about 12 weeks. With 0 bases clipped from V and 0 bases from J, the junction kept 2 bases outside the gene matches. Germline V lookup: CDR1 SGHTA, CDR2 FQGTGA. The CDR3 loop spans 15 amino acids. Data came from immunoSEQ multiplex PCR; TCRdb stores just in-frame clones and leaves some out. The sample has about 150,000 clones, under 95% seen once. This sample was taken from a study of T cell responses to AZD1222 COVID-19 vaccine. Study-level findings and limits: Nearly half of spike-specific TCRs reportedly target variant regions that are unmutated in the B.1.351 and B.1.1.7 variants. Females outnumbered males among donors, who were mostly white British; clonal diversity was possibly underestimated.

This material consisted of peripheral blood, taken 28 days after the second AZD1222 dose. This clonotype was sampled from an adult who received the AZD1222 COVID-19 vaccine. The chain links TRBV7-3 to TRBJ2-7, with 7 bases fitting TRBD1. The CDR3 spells CASSLTEGASYEQYF. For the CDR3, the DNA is TGTGCCAGCAGCTTAACCGAGGGGGCCTCCTACGAGCAGTACTTC.